The 31 T cell receptor beta chains below come from one sample, sequenced in a study of Graves' ophthalmopathy and Graves' hyperthyroidism. RNA transcripts provided the template for amplifying TCR beta CDR3 regions. HTBI primers were employed in first-round RT-PCR, then a second-round multiplex PCR followed. Each CDR3 protein gets one entry after TCRdb re-called the multiplex PCR reads with MiXCR. This table holds 600,000 to 950,000 distinct CDR3 sequences, roughly 40% found once. What was sequenced was peripheral blood. The receptor source for this set is an adult man with Graves' ophthalmopathy.

This clonotype was detected a few times. The chain couples TRBV12-3 or TRBV12-4 to TRBJ1-4; D is unresolved. The CDR3 has 14 residues. Trimming left V 6 bases short and J 5 bases short, with 13 bases between. CDR3 loop: CASSPQNYNEKLFF. CDR3 DNA sequence: TGTGCCAGCAGCCCTCAAAACTACAATGAAAAACTGTTTTTT.

This clonotype was picked up many times. The V call is TRBV5-6, the J call TRBJ2-5, with 10 nucleotides matching TRBD2. V lost 2 bases and J lost 3; bases outside the gene matches: 4. CDR1 SGHDT and CDR2 YYEEEE come from the germline V gene. The CDR3 is made up of 15 amino acids. The CDR3 bases are TGTGCCAGCAGCTTTTCGCTAGCGGGAGAAGAGACCCAGTACTTC. Translating gives CASSFSLAGEETQYF.

This clonotype has more than one count but fewer than ten. This rearrangement joins TRBV6-6 to TRBJ2-7; 11 bases are a match to TRBD1. This CDR3 has 14 amino acids. The germline CDR1 and CDR2 sequences are MNHNY and SVGAGI (reference sequence). V dropped 5 bases and J dropped 5; count of bases not matched to a gene: 5. CDR3 protein: CASSGGTGGNEQYF. As DNA, the CDR3 is TGTGCCAGCAGTGGAGGGACAGGGGGTAACGAGCAGTACTTC.

This chain links TRBV20-1 with TRBJ2-7, with D perhaps TRBD2 (6 bases). The CDR3 totals 14 residues. Germline V gene sequence: CDR1 DFQATT, CDR2 SNEGSKA (reference sequence). V was shortened by 1 base and J by 2 bases, with 12 bases between the two germline ends. The CDR3 DNA is TGCAGTGCTAGAGCTTACGGCGGGACCTACGAGCAGTACTTC. Its protein is CSARAYGGTYEQYF.

This clonotype was seen a few times. The genes are TRBV7-2 and TRBJ2-7; tentatively, D is TRBD1 (6 bases). Trimming cost V 5 bases and J 5 bases, with 28 bases left between them. Germline assignment: CDR1 SGHTA and CDR2 FQGNSA. This CDR3 is built from 18 residues. The DNA of the CDR3 is TGTGCCAGCAGCCTATGGACAGTTCGGGCAAAGATTTTCGACGAGCAGTACTTC. This encodes CASSLWTVRAKIFDEQYF.

This clonotype was detected only a few times. The genes are TRBV15 and TRBJ2-7, with D perhaps matching TRBD1 (6 bases). The CDR3 sequence is 14 residues long. Germline V lookup: CDR1 LNHNV, CDR2 YYDKDF (reference sequence). V gave up 3 bases and J gave up 5 bases, with 14 bases separating them. DNA for the CDR3: TGTGCCACCAGCAGGTTGCAGGGGAACCACGAGCAGTACTTC. This encodes CATSRLQGNHEQYF.

This clonotype was observed at least ten times. The junction departs from the called germline gene at one end, perhaps through a read error. The gene calls are TRBV5-1 and TRBJ2-7; D may be TRBD1 (6 bases). The CDR3 runs to 12 residues. Germline V gene lookup returns CDR1 SGHRS and CDR2 YFSETQ. The CDR3 here is CASSPTGNEQYF. The CDR3 nucleotides read TGTGCCAGCAGCCCGACAGGCAACGAGCAGTACTTC.

This chain links TRBV5-8 with TRBJ2-7; 8 bases are a match to TRBD2. The ends lost 3 bases at V and 3 bases at J; junction bases unmatched: 8. The CDR3 consists of 15 residues. Germline CDR1 and CDR2: SGHTS and YDEGEE. The CDR3 is CASSSSGSWFYEQYF. Here the CDR3 DNA reads TGTGCCAGCAGCTCCAGCGGGAGCTGGTTCTACGAGCAGTACTTC.

This rearrangement joins TRBV7-3 to TRBJ2-2; D call uncertain. In germline, CDR1 is SGHTA, CDR2 FQGTGA. Trimming took off 5 bases at V and 6 bases at J, with 13 bases between the two ends. The CDR3 consists of 14 residues. CDR3 protein: CASSLIVGAGELFF. CDR3 nucleotide sequence: TGTGCCAGCAGCCTCATCGTCGGCGCCGGGGAGCTGTTTTTT.

This clonotype was seen ten or more times. The chain carries TRBV7-9 and TRBJ1-2; D ambiguous. Germline lookup yields CDR1 SEHNR and CDR2 FQNEAQ (reference sequence). V dropped 6 bases and J dropped 4 bases, with 12 bases sitting between them. The CDR3 is 13 amino acids. This CDR3 reads CASSYGRRYGYTF. CDR3 bases: TGTGCCAGCAGTTATGGACGCCGCTATGGCTACACCTTC.

This clonotype was observed a handful of times. The chain uses TRBV10-3 and TRBJ2-7; D is possibly TRBD1 or TRBD2 (6 bases each). Germline V lookup: CDR1 ENHRY, CDR2 SYGVKD. The CDR3 runs to 13 residues. Trimming left V 11 bases short and J 3 bases short, with 17 bases between. The CDR3 here is CAAGGPGDYEQYF. The CDR3 region has the DNA TGTGCCGCCGGGGGTCCAGGGGACTACGAGCAGTACTTC.

CDR3 region: CSARVRTAYEQYF. In nucleotides, the CDR3 is TGCAGTGCTAGAGTGAGGACAGCCTACGAGCAGTACTTC. The gene calls are TRBV20-1 and TRBJ2-7; tentatively, D is TRBD1 (6 bases). Per germline, CDR1 DFQATT and CDR2 SNEGSKA (reference sequence). The CDR3 loop spans 13 amino acids. Trimming left V 1 base short and J 2 bases short, with 9 bases between.

CDR3 sequence reads: CASSLVTGRNQPQHF. CDR3 DNA: TGCGCCAGCAGCTTGGTCACAGGGCGCAATCAGCCCCAGCATTTT. The chain couples TRBV5-1 to TRBJ1-5; tentative D call: TRBD1 (6 bases). With 0 bases removed from V and 2 bases from J, the gap between germline ends came to 9 bases. The CDR3 runs 15 residues. CDR1 is SGHRS, CDR2 YFSETQ, per germline.

The chain carries TRBV2 and TRBJ2-7; D unclear. The CDR3 extends over 10 amino acids. V dropped 6 bases and J dropped 10 bases, with 10 bases sitting between them. CDR1 SNHLY and CDR2 FYNNEI come from the germline V gene. DNA for the CDR3: TGTGCCAGCAGGGTTCCTGGACAGTACTTC. Amino acids: CASRVPGQYF.

The rearrangement links TRBV7-2 to TRBJ2-7; D might be TRBD1 (6 bases). V was pared by 1 base and J by 0 bases, with 13 bases between. CDR3 length: 16 amino acids. Germline-derived CDR1 and CDR2 are SGHTA and FQGNSA. The CDR3 nucleotides are TGTGCCAGCAGCTTAGACCGACAGGTTGCCTCCTACGAGCAGTACTTC. Translated: CASSLDRQVASYEQYF.

This clonotype was seen repeatedly, ten times or more. The CDR3 sequence: CASSESAGAVYGYTF. In DNA form, the CDR3 reads TGTGCCAGCAGTGAATCAGCCGGAGCTGTGTATGGCTACACCTTC. This chain uses TRBV6-1 with TRBJ1-2; D is ambiguous. V was clipped by 2 bases and J by 5 bases, with 15 bases between them. Germline values: CDR1 MNHNS, CDR2 SASEGT. The CDR3 extends over 15 amino acids.

The V gene is TRBV7-2, the J gene TRBJ1-2; perhaps TRBD1 as D (5 bases). The V gene's germline CDR1 is SGHTA and CDR2 FQGNSA. V dropped 0 bases and J dropped 6 bases, with 14 bases sitting between them. The CDR3 runs 15 residues. CDR3 DNA sequence: TGTGCCAGCAGCTTAGCATGGGGCCGGGGCGATGGCTACACCTTC. As protein: CASSLAWGRGDGYTF.

In its sample, this clonotype was seen many times. The V call is TRBV10-3, the J call TRBJ2-7, with no clear D. V gave up 8 bases and J gave up 1 base, with 6 bases separating them. This CDR3 is 11 amino acids long. The germline V gene encodes CDR1 ENHRY and CDR2 SYGVKD. CDR3 bases: TGTGCCATCGGCGGTTCCTACGAGCAGTACTTC. Amino acid sequence: CAIGGSYEQYF.

This clonotype was seen a single time. The CDR3 coding sequence is TGCGCCAGCAGTTCCCTGCAGGGGCAAAAGTCCTACGAGCAGTACTTC. As protein: CASSSLQGQKSYEQYF. The genes are TRBV10-2 and TRBJ2-7; possibly TRBD1 for D (6 bases). Trimming took off 5 bases at V and 1 base at J, with 18 bases between the two ends. CDR1 WSHSY and CDR2 SAAADI come from the germline V gene. The CDR3 runs to 16 residues.

This clonotype was seen at least ten times. V gene TRBV10-3 combines with J gene TRBJ2-7, with D possibly being TRBD2 (7 bases). The V end lost 2 bases, the J end lost 7 bases, and 12 bases lay between the germline ends. In germline, CDR1 is ENHRY, CDR2 SYGVKD. This CDR3 has 13 residues. In DNA, the CDR3 is TGTGCCATCAGTGAGGAGGGGGGGGGAGAGCAGTACTTC. Translated: CAISEEGGGEQYF.

The chain employs TRBV5-1 and TRBJ1-1; 9 bases are a match to TRBD1. CDR1 SGHRS and CDR2 YFSETQ come from the germline V gene. The CDR3 sequence is 16 residues long. The junction had 12 bases not matched to a gene; V was cut back by 5 bases and J by 4 bases. The CDR3 nucleotides read TGCGCCAGCAGTCATCCTCGGGACAGGGAGAGCACTGAAGCTTTCTTT. It yields the protein CASSHPRDRESTEAFF.

This clonotype was detected a few times. The chain carries TRBV12-3 or TRBV12-4 and TRBJ1-2; no clear D gene. The CDR3 has 16 residues. V lost 3 bases to trimming and J lost 1 base, with 15 bases between them. The CDR3 protein is CASSFGQAEFNYGYTF. The CDR3 DNA reads TGTGCCAGCAGTTTTGGGCAGGCGGAATTTAACTATGGCTACACCTTC.

The chain carries TRBV25-1 and TRBJ1-6; 9 bases agree with TRBD1. Germline V gene lookup returns CDR1 MGHDK and CDR2 SYGVNS. With V trimmed by 6 bases and J by 9 bases, 0 bases remained unmatched. This CDR3 has 12 amino acids. Here the CDR3 reads CASRGQGSPLHF. The CDR3 DNA is TGTGCCAGCAGGGGACAGGGTTCACCCCTCCACTTT.

This clonotype was seen many times. V and J are TRBV10-3 and TRBJ2-5; D unresolved. The CDR3 length is 14 residues. Between the trimmed V and J ends, which lost 4 bases and 1 base, there was a span of 10 bases. Germline loops: CDR1 ENHRY, CDR2 SYGVKD. The CDR3 spells CAISVGAGQETQYF. CDR3 nucleotides: TGTGCCATCAGTGTCGGAGCCGGCCAAGAGACCCAGTACTTC.

This clonotype was counted a few times. The chain employs TRBV12-3 or TRBV12-4 and TRBJ1-5; D remains unclear. CDR3 size: 11 residues. Deletions cut 6 bases from V and 4 bases from J, with 4 bases between. CDR3 residues: CASRTNQPQHF. The CDR3 DNA is TGTGCCAGCAGAACTAATCAGCCCCAGCATTTT.

This clonotype showed up many times. This rearrangement joins TRBV2 to TRBJ2-7; TRBD2 aligns across 9 bases. CDR1 and CDR2 from the germline V gene are SNHLY and FYNNEI. V gave up 7 bases and J gave up 1 base; unmatched junction bases: 8. The CDR3 totals 15 residues. DNA for the CDR3: TGTGCCAGCACCGCGTCTAGCGGGACGTCCTACGAGCAGTACTTC. Translation: CASTASSGTSYEQYF. Combining the CDR3 with reference TRBV2 and TRBJ2-7 gives the whole variable domain EPEVTQTPSHQVTQMGQEVILRCVPISNHLYFYWYRQILGQKVEFLVSFYNNEISEKSEIFDDQFSVERPDGSNFTLKIRSTKLEDSAMYFCASTASSGTSYEQYFGPGTRLTVT.

This clonotype has at least ten counts. This rearrangement joins TRBV7-3 to TRBJ2-7, with D perhaps given as TRBD1 or TRBD2 (5 bases each). V lost 1 base, J lost 7 bases, and 20 bases lay in between. The CDR3 contains 16 residues. Germline CDR1 and CDR2: SGHTA and FQGTGA. CDR3: CASSLNRITGPSEQYF. Written as DNA, the CDR3 is TGTGCCAGCAGCTTAAATAGGATTACGGGGCCGTCGGAGCAGTACTTC.

This clonotype was counted between two and nine times. The chain employs TRBV2 and TRBJ2-5; TRBD2 matches 11 bases. The CDR3 is 14 residues long. Germline CDR1 is SNHLY and CDR2 is FYNNEI. CDR3 amino acids: CAILGLAGKETQYF. For the CDR3, the DNA is TGTGCTATTCTTGGACTAGCGGGTAAAGAGACCCAGTACTTC. Based on the CDR3 plus reference TRBV2 and TRBJ2-5, the full variable domain is EPEVTQTPSHQVTQMGQEVILRCVPISNHLYFYWYRQILGQKVEFLVSFYNNEISEKSEIFDDQFSVERPDGSNFTLKIRSTKLEDSAMYFCAILGLAGKETQYFGPGTRLLVL.

This chain joins TRBV7-9 and TRBJ2-5; either TRBD1 or TRBD2 may supply D (5 bases each). CDR3 length: 15 amino acids. In germline, CDR1 is SEHNR, CDR2 FQNEAQ (reference sequence). The ends were cut back, 5 bases at V and 9 bases at J, with 22 bases in the middle. The CDR3, as DNA: TGTGCCAGCAGCCCCGAAGGTACAGGCTCGGAGGCCCAGTACTTC. This sequence encodes CASSPEGTGSEAQYF. Based on the CDR3 plus reference TRBV7-9 and TRBJ2-5, the full variable domain is DTGVSQNPRHKITKRGQNVTFRCDPISEHNRLYWYRQTLGQGPEFLTYFQNEAQLEKSRLLSDRFSAERPKGSFSTLEIQRTEQGDSAMYLCASSPEGTGSEAQYFGPGTRLLVL.

This clonotype was counted ten times or more. V gene TRBV10-2 combines with J gene TRBJ1-4, with D unclear. Trimming left V 5 bases short and J 6 bases short, with 13 bases between. The germline CDR1 and CDR2 sequences are WSHSY and SAAADI. This CDR3 is built from 14 residues. CDR3 sequence reads: CASSPGAGDEKLFF. In nucleotides, the CDR3 is TGCGCCAGCAGTCCCGGTGCTGGGGATGAAAAACTGTTTTTT.

The sample holds many counts of this clonotype. The rearrangement uses TRBV7-6 and TRBJ1-1, with no clear D. CDR3 length: 14 residues. The V gene lost 5 bases and the J gene lost 1 base, with 11 bases spanning the gap. From germline, CDR1 is SGHVS and CDR2 FNYEAQ. The CDR3, as DNA: TGTGCCAGCAGCCCAATGGGTCCGAACACTGAAGCTTTCTTT. This translates into CASSPMGPNTEAFF.